Shown below are 17 T cell receptor beta chains from a single sample sequenced in a study of T cells expressing NK-cell markers. TCRdb reworked the 5' RACE reads into one entry per CDR3 protein, no DNA. In all, the sample yields some 460,000 distinct CDR3 sequences. Source material: blood T cells: a sorted CD56 or NKG2C T cell subset, CD4+ or CD8+ T cells, or bulk PBMC T cells (not recorded which). The receptors come from a woman between 45 and 60 years old in good health.

The chain combines TRBV6-1 with TRBJ2-2; lacking DNA, the TRBD2 call made by TCRdb goes unchecked. Germline lookup yields CDR1 MNHNS and CDR2 SASEGT. This CDR3 region has 15 residues. The CDR3 here is CASGFLAGNTGELFF.

The V and J genes are TRBV12-3 or TRBV12-4 and TRBJ1-6; TCRdb lists TRBD1, though no DNA is available to test this call. CDR3 size: 14 residues. The CDR3 here is CASSPRGGTSPLHF.

The chain is built from TRBV24-1 and TRBJ1-2; TCRdb's D call of TRBD1 is untestable without DNA. Germline V gene sequence: CDR1 KGHDR, CDR2 SFDVKD. The CDR3 extends over 17 amino acids. The CDR3 spells CATSDLIPGQNNYGYTF.

The chain uses TRBV3-1 and TRBJ1-3. CDR3 length: 13 residues. The germline CDR1 and CDR2 sequences are LGHDT and YNNKEL (reference sequence). Here the CDR3 reads CASSQDSVNTIYF.

The chain employs TRBV5-5 and TRBJ2-7. This CDR3 spans 14 amino acids. Looked up from germline, CDR1 is SGHKS and CDR2 is YYEKEE (reference sequence). The CDR3 loop reads CASSLSDGLYAQYF.

This chain uses TRBV29-1 with TRBJ2-3. The CDR3 runs 12 residues. Germline lookup yields CDR1 SQVTM and CDR2 ANQGSEA. Here the CDR3 reads CSVTEYADTQYF.

The CDR3 region is CSVTLGAKPSGNTIYF. V and J are TRBV29-1 and TRBJ1-3. Germline CDR1 SQVTM, CDR2 ANQGSEA. The CDR3 loop spans 16 amino acids.

CDR3 sequence reads: CASSQDAGVRSDTQYF. The chain couples TRBV4-2 to TRBJ2-3; without DNA, the TCRdb call of TRBD2 cannot be checked. The CDR3 is made up of 16 amino acids. The germline V gene has CDR1 LGHNA and CDR2 YNFKEQ.

The V gene is TRBV20-1, the J gene TRBJ2-1; the TRBD2 assignment by TCRdb is unverifiable without DNA. This CDR3 region has 14 residues. Germline V CDR1 and CDR2: DFQATT, SNEGSKA (reference sequence). CDR3 sequence reads: CSARRRGNSNEQFF.

The genes are TRBV7-8 and TRBJ2-1; the D call of TRBD2 rests on TCRdb alone, since no DNA is present to check it. Germline CDR1 SGHVS, CDR2 FQNEAQ. This CDR3 is 14 amino acids long. Here the CDR3 reads CASRPRLGSNEQFF.

V and J are TRBV20-1 and TRBJ2-5; the TCRdb D gene call, TRBD1, has no DNA to confirm it. The length of the CDR3 is 13 residues. Germline loops: CDR1 DFQATT, CDR2 SNEGSKA (reference sequence). CDR3 amino acids: CSASWPGQETQYF.

The chain uses TRBV11-3 and TRBJ2-1; TCRdb names TRBD2, which stays unverified in the absence of DNA. Germline V lookup: CDR1 SGHNT, CDR2 YENEEA. The CDR3 runs to 13 residues. The CDR3 loop is CASSLDLGLQQFF.

The chain carries TRBV29-1 and TRBJ2-5; TCRdb's assignment of TRBD2 cannot be checked, as there is no DNA. Germline-derived CDR1 and CDR2 are SQVTM and ANQGSEA. The CDR3 is made up of 15 amino acids. The CDR3 loop is CSVNLAGVTQETQYF. Looking up the rest from reference TRBV29-1 and TRBJ2-5 gives the full variable domain: SAVISQKPSRDICQRGTSLTIQCQVDSQVTMMFWYRQQPGQSLTLIATANQGSEATYESGFVIDKFPISRPNLTFSTLTVSNMSPEDSSIYLCSVNLAGVTQETQYFGPGTRLLVL.

The CDR3 here is CASSLAQGGHEQFF. The V gene is TRBV5-1, the J gene TRBJ2-1; TCRdb proposes TRBD1, but this gene call is untestable without DNA. The CDR3 runs to 14 residues. Looked up from germline, CDR1 is SGHRS and CDR2 is YFSETQ.

V usage is TRBV19 and J usage is TRBJ1-2; TCRdb's D call of TRBD1 is untestable without DNA. This CDR3 has 16 amino acids. Germline V gene lookup returns CDR1 LNHDA and CDR2 SQIVND (reference sequence). Here the CDR3 reads CASSIDGDTTNYGYTF.

This chain uses TRBV2 with TRBJ2-7; the D gene TCRdb calls, TRBD1, cannot be checked with no DNA. The germline gives CDR1 SNHLY, CDR2 FYNNEI. The CDR3 has 14 residues. The CDR3 reads CASSGERTGWEQYF.

J is TRBJ2-1 and V is TRBV19; the TRBD1 assignment by TCRdb is unverifiable without DNA. The CDR3 sequence is 17 residues long. The germline V gene encodes CDR1 LNHDA and CDR2 SQIVND (reference sequence). The CDR3 here is CASSITGGFGGMNEQFF.